This TCR beta chain was sequenced in a study of T-cell reconstitution after alpha-beta-depleted transplantation in children. Study-level findings and limits: At around two months after transplant, the alpha-beta T cells were reportedly derived from several hundred expanded clones that came from non-depleted graft cells. Diversity and T-cell counts at one year after transplant derived mostly from new T cells. It was surviving recipient T cells and thymic progenitors that gave some patients high TCRbeta diversity at day 60.

This clonotype was seen many times. Antigen: not known. The TCRbeta library was prepared with unique molecular identifiers. TCRdb called the PCR reads again in MiXCR, with one record for every CDR3 protein. The table records over 200,000 distinct CDR3 sequences, approximately 10% of them present only once. The ends lost 4 bases at V and 6 bases at J; junction bases unmatched: 7. This CDR3 region has 14 residues. Germline V lookup: CDR1 SGHDT, CDR2 YYEEEE. Sequenced material: PBMCs, taken before TCRalphabeta/CD19-depleted stem cell transplant. The chain carries TRBV5-6 and TRBJ1-2; TRBD1 matches at 9 bases. This TCR was sampled from a child under two years old with acute myeloid leukemia, due to receive a stem cell transplant. The CDR3 DNA reads as TGTGCCAGCAGCCGGACGGACAGGGGCGATGGCTACACCTTC. Protein sequence: CASSRTDRGDGYTF.